Sequencing of this TCR beta chain was carried out in a study of vaccination effects on CD4 cells after COVID-19. Study summary: After the second dose, samples were taken at median day 72.

General observations from the study: In healthy vaccinees, only 1 of 255 vaccine-induced clones cross-reacted with common cold coronaviruses. Clonal contraction was marked in infection- and vaccine-induced clones late after vaccination.

V shed 5 bases and J 3 bases; nucleotides not matched to a gene: 7. Germline assignment: CDR1 MNHNY and CDR2 SVGAGI (reference sequence). This CDR3 has 15 amino acids. This clone occurred a few times. Its specificity is not known. Clones were read by immunoSEQ multiplex PCR, and TCRdb kept only the in-frame ones, dropping some. Here the sample spans fewer than 90,000 clones, around four fifths being singletons. Pools of viral peptides were used by the ViraFEST assay to expand antigen-specific CD4+ T cells ahead of sequencing. A roughly 11-day culture period preceded the isolation of CD4+ T cells. Two-dose vaccination with either BNT162b2 or mRNA-1273 was given to the participants. With around 10 ug/ml peptides and around 9.6 IU/ml IL-2, approximately 2.2 million PBMC per well were cultured.

The starting material was CD4+ T cells from PBMCs cultured with HCoV-OC43 spike peptides, obtained after COVID-19 vaccination. Subset given: HCoV-OC43 spike overlapping peptide pool stimulation. This TCR was sampled from a human donor who received a COVID-19 vaccine. This chain connects TRBV6-6 to TRBJ1-1; TRBD1 agrees at 9 bases. The CDR3 coding sequence is TGTGCCAGCAGTGACGAGACAGGGGGTGACACTGAAGCTTTCTTT. This translates into CASSDETGGDTEAFF.